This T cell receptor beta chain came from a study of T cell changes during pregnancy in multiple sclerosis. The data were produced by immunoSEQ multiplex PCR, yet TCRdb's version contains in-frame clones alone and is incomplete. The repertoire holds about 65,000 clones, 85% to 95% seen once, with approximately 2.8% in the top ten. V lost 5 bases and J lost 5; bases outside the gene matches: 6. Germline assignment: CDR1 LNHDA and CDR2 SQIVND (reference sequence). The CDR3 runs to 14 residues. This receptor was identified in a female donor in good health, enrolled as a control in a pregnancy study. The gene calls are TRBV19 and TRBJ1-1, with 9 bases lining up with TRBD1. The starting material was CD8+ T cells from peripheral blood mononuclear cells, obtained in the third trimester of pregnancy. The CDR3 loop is CASSLQGAVTEAFF. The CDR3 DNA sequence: TGTGCCAGTAGTTTACAGGGGGCGGTTACTGAAGCTTTCTTT.